This T cell receptor (beta chain) came from a study of cytomegalovirus exposure and HLA in healthy donors. Overall study context: Of some 400 genotyped donors, roughly 80% clustered with self-reported Caucasian donors. General study results and limits: In vitro, three CMV-associated chains proved specific for CMV antigens.

Notes on this clone: Its antigen is as yet unknown.

The PCR contained 60 Vbeta and 13 Jbeta primers. Measured with immunoSEQ multiplex PCR; TCRdb has only the in-frame clones, and not every one. The sample lists some 150,000 clones; around 76% were seen once. The clonotype originates from a man between 18 and 29 years old in good health and CMV-seronegative. Sequencing was done on a sample of PBMCs.

CDR3 nucleotides: TGTGCCAGTAGTATAATGCCCTTCTACGAGCAGTACTTC. It codes for CASSIMPFYEQYF. V is TRBV19 and J is TRBJ2-5; D is ambiguous. The closer fit of TRBJ2-7 to the DNA end suggests the J call may be wrong. Germline CDR1 and CDR2: LNHDA and SQIVND (reference sequence). This CDR3 region has 13 residues.